This T cell receptor (beta chain) was sequenced for a study of T cell repertoires in cytomegalovirus infection. About the research overall: Signatures in public TCR beta sequences pointed to both CMV infection and matching HLA type.

CDR1 and CDR2 from the germline V gene are MNHNY and SVGAGI (reference sequence). There are 17 residues in the CDR3. V was clipped by 4 bases and J by 3 bases, with 19 bases between them. One entry per CDR3 protein, called by TCRdb with MiXCR from the reads. This table holds approximately 1,000,000 distinct CDR3 sequences, approximately 31% found once. Broader study findings: HLA-C-restricted CMV-specific TCR beta clonotypes were dominant in the ex vivo response. Carriage of CMV together with the relevant HLA was identifiable through cumulative public TCR beta family frequency.

Notes on this clonotype: Antigen specificity is unknown.

Specimen: cultured CD8+ T cells from PBMCs, collected from culture after CMV antigen stimulation. This receptor was taken from a human donor in good health (CMV status not recorded). Some clones in this sample may be carry-over from other donors' samples. The chain recombines TRBV6-6 with TRBJ2-1, with D perhaps given as TRBD1 or TRBD2 (6 bases each). The CDR3 nucleotides read TGTGCCAGCAGTTCAAACTTCATCCGGGGGCTCTACAATGAGCAGTTCTTC. Translating it yields CASSSNFIRGLYNEQFF.